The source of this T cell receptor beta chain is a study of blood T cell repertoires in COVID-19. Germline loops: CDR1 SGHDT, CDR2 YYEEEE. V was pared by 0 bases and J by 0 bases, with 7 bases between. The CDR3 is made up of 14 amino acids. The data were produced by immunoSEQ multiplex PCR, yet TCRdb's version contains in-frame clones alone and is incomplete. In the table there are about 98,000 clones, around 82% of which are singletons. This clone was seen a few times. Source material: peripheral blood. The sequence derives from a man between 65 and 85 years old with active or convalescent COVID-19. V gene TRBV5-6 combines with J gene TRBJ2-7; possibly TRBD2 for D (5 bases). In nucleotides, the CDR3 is TGTGCCAGCAGCTTGGACGGGGTCTCCTACGAGCAGTACTTC. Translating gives CASSLDGVSYEQYF.